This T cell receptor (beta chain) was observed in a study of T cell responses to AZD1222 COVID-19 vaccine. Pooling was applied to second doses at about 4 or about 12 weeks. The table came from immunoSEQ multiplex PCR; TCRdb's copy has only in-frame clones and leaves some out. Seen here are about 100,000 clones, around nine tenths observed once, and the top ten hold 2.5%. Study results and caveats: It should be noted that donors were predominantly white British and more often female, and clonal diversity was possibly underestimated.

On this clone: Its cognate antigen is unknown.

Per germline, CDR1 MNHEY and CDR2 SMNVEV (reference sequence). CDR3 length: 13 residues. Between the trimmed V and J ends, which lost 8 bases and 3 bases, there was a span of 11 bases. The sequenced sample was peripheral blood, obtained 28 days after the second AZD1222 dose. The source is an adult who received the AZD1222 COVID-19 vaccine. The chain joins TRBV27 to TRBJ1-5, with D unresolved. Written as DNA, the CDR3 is TGTGCCAGCGGCAGAGCCCCCAATCAGCCCCAGCATTTT. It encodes CASGRAPNQPQHF.